The 17 T cell receptor beta chains below all came from one sample that was sequenced in a study of control samples from healthy donors and cancer patients. Sequencing was performed with immunoSEQ multiplex PCR; in TCRdb, only in-frame clones are kept and a portion is missing. This sample has around 84,000 clones; 91% occur once, and the top ten carry approximately 15%. The sequencing sample was made of blood. The receptors shown here come from a young man in good health.

This chain links TRBV24-1 with TRBJ1-2; D is uncertain. Germline V CDR1 and CDR2: KGHDR, SFDVKD. Trimming took 4 bases from V and 10 from J, leaving 12 bases between them. The CDR3 sequence is 12 residues long. For the CDR3, the DNA is TGTGCCACCAGTGACCCAGGCAAGACCTACACCTTC. Its translation is CATSDPGKTYTF.

The chain couples TRBV19 to TRBJ1-6, with 7 bases aligning to TRBD1. This CDR3 has 13 amino acids. J gave up 8 bases and V 9 bases, and 7 bases lay outside the gene matches. CDR1 and CDR2 (germline): LNHDA, SQIVND (reference sequence). CDR3 sequence: CASRQGGYSPLHF. The CDR3 nucleotides are TGTGCCAGCCGACAGGGCGGGTATTCACCCCTCCACTTT.

V gene TRBV13 combines with J gene TRBJ2-1; TRBD2 agrees at 8 bases. The CDR3 has 15 amino acids. V dropped 6 bases and J dropped 5; count of bases not matched to a gene: 9. Per germline, CDR1 PRHDT and CDR2 FYEKMQ (reference sequence). Here the CDR3 reads CASRSHSGIHNEQFF. Here the CDR3 DNA reads TGTGCCAGCAGATCACATAGCGGGATACACAATGAGCAGTTCTTC.

V usage is TRBV11-2 and J usage is TRBJ2-1; either TRBD1 or TRBD2 may fit D (5 bases each). This CDR3 contains 14 residues. Germline lookup yields CDR1 SGHAT and CDR2 FQNNGV. Trimming shortened V by 5 bases and J by 4 bases, and 12 bases separated the two germline ends. The chain's CDR3 is CASSPGTVYNEQFF. The DNA for the CDR3 is TGTGCCAGCAGCCCGGGGACCGTTTACAATGAGCAGTTCTTC.

This chain connects TRBV12-5 to TRBJ1-1; TRBD1 agrees at 9 bases. The V and J ends lost 4 bases and 1 base, in that order; junction bases with no gene match: 10. Germline CDR1 is LGHNT and CDR2 is FRNRAP. The CDR3 is 17 residues long. Here the CDR3 DNA reads TGTGCTAGTGGTTATCACAGGGGGCGCGGCGAGAACACTGAAGCTTTCTTT. Protein product: CASGYHRGRGENTEAFF. The full variable domain, with the rest looked up from reference TRBV12-5 and TRBJ1-1, is DARVTQTPRHKVTEMGQEVTMRCQPILGHNTVFWYRQTMMQGLELLAYFRNRAPLDDSGMPKDRFSAEMPDATLATLKIQPSEPRDSAVYFCASGYHRGRGENTEAFFGQGTRLTVV.

The chain couples TRBV28 to TRBJ2-7; 7 bases match TRBD1. The V gene's germline CDR1 is MDHEN and CDR2 SYDVKM. This CDR3 is 13 amino acids long. The J segment lost 5 bases and the V segment lost 8 bases, leaving 9 bases of the junction unmatched. CDR3 nucleotides: TGTGCCAGCGACGGCAGCGACAGGGACGAGCAGTACTTC. This gives the protein CASDGSDRDEQYF.

V is TRBV20-1 and J is TRBJ1-2, with a tentative D call TRBD1 (5 bases). Germline V lookup: CDR1 DFQATT, CDR2 SNEGSKA (reference sequence). Trimming took off 6 bases at V and 4 bases at J, with 9 bases between the two ends. CDR3 length equals 11 residues. CDR3 coding DNA: TGCAGTGCCAGGGCTTTCTATGGCTACACCTTC. This translates into CSARAFYGYTF.

The chain couples TRBV4-1 to TRBJ1-6; 10 bases align to TRBD1. CDR1 is MGHRA, CDR2 YSYEKL, per germline. With V trimmed by 4 bases and J by 6 bases, 6 bases remained unmatched. This CDR3 comprises 16 residues. In DNA form, the CDR3 reads TGCGCCAGCAGCCGAGGACAGGGGGATCGTAATTCACCCCTCCACTTT. This translates into CASSRGQGDRNSPLHF.

The chain carries TRBV28 and TRBJ2-7; 7 bases agree with TRBD1. V shed 2 bases, J shed 3 bases, and the junction held 1 base outside the gene matches. Germline lookup yields CDR1 MDHEN and CDR2 SYDVKM. There are 13 residues in the CDR3. CDR3 amino acids: CASSLGQVYEQYF. The CDR3 coding sequence is TGTGCCAGCAGTTTAGGACAGGTCTACGAGCAGTACTTC.

J is TRBJ1-5 and V is TRBV3-1 (or the pseudogene TRBV3-2); D perhaps matches TRBD1 (5 bases). Between the trimmed V and J ends, which lost 4 bases and 5 bases, there was a span of 15 bases. CDR3 length: 15 residues. Looked up from germline, CDR1 is LGHDT and CDR2 is YNNKEL (reference sequence). CDR3: CASSPGRDRDQPQHF. The CDR3 nucleotides are TGTGCCAGCAGCCCAGGGCGAGACAGAGATCAGCCCCAGCATTTT.

The count of this clone is one. The chain carries TRBV7-9 and TRBJ1-6, with 10 positions matching TRBD1. The CDR3 has 16 amino acids. Germline values: CDR1 SEHNR, CDR2 FQNEAQ (reference sequence). V was pared by 4 bases and J by 11 bases, with 11 bases of the junction left unmatched. This chain's CDR3 is CASSSRDRGFKAPLHF. DNA of the CDR3: TGTGCCAGCAGCTCCCGGGACAGGGGTTTCAAGGCACCCCTCCACTTT.

The CDR3: CAISSSVGRGHSYNEQFF. The DNA of the CDR3 is TGTGCCATCAGTTCGTCAGTCGGGCGGGGTCACTCCTACAATGAGCAGTTCTTC. This chain joins TRBV10-3 and TRBJ2-1; maybe TRBD2 (6 bases). This CDR3 contains 18 residues. Trimming stripped 5 bases from V and 0 bases from J, with 20 bases between. Germline loops: CDR1 ENHRY, CDR2 SYGVKD.

V and J are TRBV27 and TRBJ2-5, with D possibly being TRBD1 (6 bases). Per germline, CDR1 MNHEY and CDR2 SMNVEV (reference sequence). The CDR3 is 17 amino acids. With 2 bases removed from V and 5 bases from J, the gap between germline ends came to 21 bases. The CDR3 nucleotides read TGTGCCAGCAGTTTAGGTTATCGTGCAGGGGCGTTGGAGACCCAGTACTTC. Its protein product is CASSLGYRAGALETQYF.

V and J are TRBV4-3 and TRBJ2-5; possibly TRBD1 for D (6 bases). The V and J ends lost 4 bases and 5 bases respectively, with 17 bases between them. From germline, CDR1 is LGHNA and CDR2 YSLEER. The CDR3 length is 15 residues. This CDR3 reads CASSPQGDRSETQYF. As DNA, the CDR3 is TGCGCCAGCAGCCCTCAGGGAGACAGGAGCGAGACCCAGTACTTC.

This clone has a single count. The chain carries TRBV11-2 and TRBJ1-3, with a tentative D call TRBD1 (5 bases). The CDR3 sequence is 14 residues long. Germline CDR1 and CDR2: SGHAT and FQNNGV. Trimming took off 5 bases at V and 1 base at J, with 9 bases between the two ends. The CDR3 here is CASSPAGSGNTIYF. The DNA for the CDR3 is TGTGCCAGCAGCCCAGCAGGGTCTGGAAACACCATATATTTT.

The chain links TRBV29-1 to TRBJ2-1; possible D gene TRBD2, 5 bases. The germline gives CDR1 SQVTM, CDR2 ANQGSEA. V was shortened by 4 bases and J by 2 bases, with 9 bases between the two germline ends. This CDR3 is built from 13 residues. DNA of the CDR3: TGCAGCGTTGGGGCTAGCCCCTACAATGAGCAGTTCTTC. This codes for CSVGASPYNEQFF.

About this clone: Other nucleotide sequences from this sample produce the same CDR3. The CDR3 nucleotides are TGTGCCAGCTCACCACCAGGGTACTACGAGCAGTACTTC. This codes for CASSPPGYYEQYF. The J gene is TRBJ2-7, the V gene TRBV18; D is ambiguous. CDR3 size: 13 residues. Germline CDR1 and CDR2: KGHSH and LQKENI. Trimming shortened V by 0 bases and J by 3 bases, and 6 bases separated the two germline ends. The full variable domain, rest sourced from reference TRBV18 and TRBJ2-7, is NAGVMQNPRHLVRRRGQEARLRCSPMKGHSHVYWYRQLPEEGLKFMVYLQKENIIDESGMPKERFSAEFPKEGPSILRIQQVVRGDSAAYFCASSPPGYYEQYFGPGTRLTVT.